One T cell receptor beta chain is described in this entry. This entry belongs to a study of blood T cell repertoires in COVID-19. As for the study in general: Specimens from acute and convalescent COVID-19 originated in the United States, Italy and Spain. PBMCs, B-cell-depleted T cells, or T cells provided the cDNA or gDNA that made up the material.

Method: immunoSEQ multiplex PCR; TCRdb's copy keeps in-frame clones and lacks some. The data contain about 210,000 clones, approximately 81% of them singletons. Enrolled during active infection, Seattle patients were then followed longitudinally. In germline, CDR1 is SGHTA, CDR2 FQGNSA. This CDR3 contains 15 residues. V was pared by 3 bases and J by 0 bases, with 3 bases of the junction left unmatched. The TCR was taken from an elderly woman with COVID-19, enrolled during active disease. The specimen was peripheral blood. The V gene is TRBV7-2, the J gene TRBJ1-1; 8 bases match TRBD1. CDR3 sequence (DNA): TGTGCCAGCAGCTTGGGGACAGGCTTGAACACTGAAGCTTTCTTT. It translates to CASSLGTGLNTEAFF.